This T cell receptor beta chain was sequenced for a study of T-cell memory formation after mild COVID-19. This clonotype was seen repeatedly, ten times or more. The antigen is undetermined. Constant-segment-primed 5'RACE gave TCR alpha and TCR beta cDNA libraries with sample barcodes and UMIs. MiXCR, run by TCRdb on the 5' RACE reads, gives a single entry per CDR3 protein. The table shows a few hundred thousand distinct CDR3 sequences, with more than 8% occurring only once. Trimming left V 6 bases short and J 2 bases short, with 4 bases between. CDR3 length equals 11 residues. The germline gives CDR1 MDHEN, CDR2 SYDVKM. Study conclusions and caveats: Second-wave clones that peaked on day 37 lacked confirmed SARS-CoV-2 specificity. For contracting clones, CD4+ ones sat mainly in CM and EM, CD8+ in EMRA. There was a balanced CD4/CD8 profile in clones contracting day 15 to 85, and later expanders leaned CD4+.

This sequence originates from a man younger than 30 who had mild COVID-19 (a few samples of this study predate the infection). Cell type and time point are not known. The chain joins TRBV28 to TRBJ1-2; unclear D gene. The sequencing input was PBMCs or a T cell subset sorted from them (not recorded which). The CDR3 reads CASRENYGYTF. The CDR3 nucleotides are TGTGCCAGCAGGGAGAACTATGGCTACACCTTC.